Following are 23 T cell receptor beta chains from one sample sequenced in a study of blood T cell repertoires in COVID-19 (dated by TCRdb to 2020 to 2022). The library was prepared using the immunoSEQ multiplex PCR assay. TCRdb took over this immuneACCESS table, retaining in-frame rearrangements with V and J assigned. Such tables are incomplete; in checked studies, under half of the missing clones stem from an unresolved V gene, and the remainder is unexplained. This sample comprises about 250,000 clones, just under 85% of them detected only once. The ten largest clonotypes hold about 8.1% of the sample. Material for sequencing was peripheral blood. The receptors stem from a man at least 80 years old with acute or convalescent COVID-19.

This chain joins TRBV7-2 and TRBJ2-3; 9 bases map to TRBD1. This CDR3 has 15 residues. Germline assignment: CDR1 SGHTA and CDR2 FQGNSA. V shed 5 bases and J 3 bases; nucleotides not matched to a gene: 6. The chain's CDR3 is CASSLWTGVTDTQYF. The CDR3 nucleotides are TGTGCCAGCAGCCTATGGACAGGGGTGACAGATACGCAGTATTTT.

V usage is TRBV6-5 and J usage is TRBJ1-2; TRBD1 might be the D (6 bases). This CDR3 has 15 amino acids. V shed 6 bases and J shed 3 bases, with 17 bases lying between them. Germline V gene data show CDR1 as MNHEY and CDR2 as SVGAGI. CDR3 coding DNA: TGTGCCAGCAGCTCCCTTCAGGGGTTATACTATGGCTACACCTTC. Translated: CASSSLQGLYYGYTF.

The chain uses TRBV5-1 and TRBJ1-3, with D unclear. Germline V gene lookup returns CDR1 SGHRS and CDR2 YFSETQ. Trimming took off 0 bases at V and 1 base at J, with 8 bases between the two ends. This CDR3 spans 15 amino acids. CDR3 nucleotides: TGCGCCAGCAGCTTGGCCGGGGAATCTGGAAACACCATATATTTT. Protein: CASSLAGESGNTIYF.

CDR3 in amino acids: CSASSSPGEKLFF. The CDR3 DNA follows: TGCAGTGCTAGTTCCAGCCCGGGGGAAAAACTGTTTTTT. The chain combines TRBV20-1 with TRBJ1-4; D ambiguous. CDR3 length: 13 residues. The V and J ends lost 3 bases and 8 bases respectively, with 13 bases between them. Germline V CDR1 and CDR2: DFQATT, SNEGSKA (reference sequence).

The CDR3 bases are TGTGCCAGCAGTGAAACTAAGACGGGCAATCAGCCCCAGCATTTT. This encodes CASSETKTGNQPQHF. V usage is TRBV2 and J usage is TRBJ1-5; D unresolved. CDR1 is SNHLY, CDR2 FYNNEI, per germline. This CDR3 has 15 amino acids. Trimming took off 2 bases at V and 2 bases at J, with 10 bases between the two ends.

This rearrangement joins TRBV24-1 to TRBJ2-7, with D maybe TRBD2 (7 bases). The CDR3 length is 13 residues. Trimming removed 5 bases from V and 3 bases from J, with 10 bases in between. Germline loops: CDR1 KGHDR, CDR2 SFDVKD. The CDR3 reads CATSGGGDYEQYF. Written as DNA, the CDR3 is TGTGCCACCAGTGGGGGGGGCGACTACGAGCAGTACTTC.

This chain links TRBV5-1 with TRBJ1-3, with a possible D match to TRBD1 (5 bases). Per germline, CDR1 SGHRS and CDR2 YFSETQ. There are 15 residues in the CDR3. The ends were cut back, 0 bases at V and 3 bases at J, with 10 bases in the middle. The CDR3 is CASSLAGEYGNTIYF. CDR3 nucleotides: TGCGCCAGCAGCTTGGCGGGGGAATATGGAAACACCATATATTTT.

The chain links TRBV15 to TRBJ1-2, with TRBD1 identical over 7 bases. The CDR3 covers 13 residues. J was trimmed by 6 bases and V by 4 bases; bases with no gene match: 5. CDR1 and CDR2 from the germline V gene are LNHNV and YYDKDF (reference sequence). CDR3 bases: TGTGCCACCAGCAAAGGGGGCGGTGATGGCTACACCTTC. It yields the protein CATSKGGGDGYTF. Full variable domain (remainder filled in from reference TRBV15 and TRBJ1-2): DAMVIQNPRYQVTQFGKPVTLSCSQTLNHNVMYWYQQKSSQAPKLLFHYYDKDFNNEADTPDNFQSRRPNTSFCFLDIRSPGLGDTAMYLCATSKGGGDGYTFGSGTRLTVV.

The chain recombines TRBV24-1 with TRBJ2-3; 7 bases map to TRBD1. V lost 4 bases and J lost 4; bases outside the gene matches: 13. The CDR3 is 17 residues long. CDR1 KGHDR and CDR2 SFDVKD come from the germline V gene. In DNA, the CDR3 is TGTGCCACCAGTGACCCCCTAGTAGGGGGCTTATCAGATACGCAGTATTTT. Its protein product is CATSDPLVGGLSDTQYF.

This clone was found a few times. The chain is built from TRBV27 and TRBJ2-4; TRBD1 matches 9 bases. V lost 4 bases to trimming and J lost 8 bases; unmatched junction nucleotides: 6. The germline V gene has CDR1 MNHEY and CDR2 SMNVEV (reference sequence). This CDR3 contains 14 residues. CDR3 sequence: CASSSYRDRDIQYF. The DNA of the CDR3 is TGTGCCAGCAGTTCCTACCGGGACAGGGACATTCAGTACTTC.

CDR3 nucleotides: TGTGCCAGCAGTTTGACAGGGAGGTACCAAGAGACCCAGTACTTC. Translated: CASSLTGRYQETQYF. V gene TRBV2 combines with J gene TRBJ2-5; perhaps TRBD1 as D (7 bases). CDR3 length: 15 amino acids. The germline gives CDR1 SNHLY, CDR2 FYNNEI. The ends were cut back, 5 bases at V and 0 bases at J, with 13 bases in the middle.

J is TRBJ1-2 and V is TRBV28; D may be TRBD1 (6 bases). The CDR3 has 13 amino acids. Germline CDR1 is MDHEN and CDR2 is SYDVKM. Trimming stripped 6 bases from V and 2 bases from J, with 10 bases between. CDR3 in amino acids: CASSPDRNYGYTF. The CDR3 nucleotides read TGTGCCAGCAGCCCCGACAGGAACTATGGCTACACCTTC.

This chain connects TRBV5-1 to TRBJ2-3; 7 nucleotides align to TRBD2. J gave up 5 bases and V 3 bases, and 15 bases lay outside the gene matches. The CDR3 has 17 amino acids. In germline, CDR1 is SGHRS, CDR2 YFSETQ. CDR3 nucleotide sequence: TGCGCCAGCAGCTATAAAAGACTAGCTTCACGGATAGATACGCAGTATTTT. It translates to CASSYKRLASRIDTQYF. The full variable domain, rest sourced from reference TRBV5-1 and TRBJ2-3, is KAGVTQTPRYLIKTRGQQVTLSCSPISGHRSVSWYQQTPGQGLQFLFEYFSETQRNKGNFPGRFSGRQFSNSRSEMNVSTLELGDSALYLCASSYKRLASRIDTQYFGPGTRLTVL.

The chain couples TRBV19 to TRBJ1-3; D remains unclear. There are 14 residues in the CDR3. The V end was cut by 4 bases, the J end by 0 bases, with 7 bases between. Per the germline V gene, CDR1 is LNHDA and CDR2 is SQIVND (reference sequence). CDR3: CASSTTYSGNTIYF. CDR3 DNA sequence: TGTGCCAGTAGTACAACCTACTCTGGAAACACCATATATTTT.

This CDR3 reads CASSGRANEKLFF. For the CDR3, the DNA is TGTGCCAGCAGCGGGAGGGCTAATGAAAAACTGTTTTTT. This sequence joins TRBV7-2 and TRBJ1-4; D is undetermined. The CDR3 runs 13 residues. V was shortened by 5 bases and J by 3 bases, with 7 bases between the two germline ends. Germline assignment: CDR1 SGHTA and CDR2 FQGNSA.

This rearrangement joins TRBV28 to TRBJ2-7; D is uncertain. Per germline, CDR1 MDHEN and CDR2 SYDVKM. The CDR3 is 13 amino acids. Trimming left V 5 bases short and J 5 bases short, with 13 bases between. The CDR3 loop reads CASSPSFENEQYF. The CDR3, as DNA: TGTGCCAGCAGTCCCTCTTTCGAGAACGAGCAGTACTTC.

The sample holds one count of this clone. The rearrangement joins TRBV21-1 to TRBJ1-5. TRBV21-1 is classified as a pseudogene. The CDR3 is made up of 15 amino acids. The DNA for the CDR3 is TGTGCCAGCAGCCCCGGGAGCAGGGAGGATCAGCCCCAGCATTTT. This encodes CASSPGSREDQPQHF.

This rearrangement joins TRBV18 to TRBJ1-1, with D possibly matching TRBD1 (6 bases). Per germline, CDR1 KGHSH and CDR2 LQKENI. This CDR3 region has 12 residues. Deletions cut 6 bases from V and 6 bases from J, with 11 bases between. The CDR3 protein is CASSSGESEAFF. The DNA for the CDR3 is TGTGCCAGCTCCTCAGGGGAGTCTGAAGCTTTCTTT.

The chain has TRBV2 and TRBJ1-3; TRBD1 agrees at 9 bases. Trimming took 7 bases from V and 8 from J; bases not matched to a gene: 12. Germline values: CDR1 SNHLY, CDR2 FYNNEI. The CDR3 is made up of 15 amino acids. The chain's CDR3 is CASNREQGASYTIYF. The CDR3 DNA reads TGTGCCAGCAATAGGGAACAGGGGGCGAGCTACACCATATATTTT.

The V gene is TRBV11-3, the J gene TRBJ2-3, with 11 bases aligning to TRBD1. CDR3 length: 16 amino acids. Trimming cost V 1 base and J 4 bases; bases outside gene matches: 4. The germline V gene has CDR1 SGHNT and CDR2 YENEEA. CDR3 coding DNA: TGTGCCAGCAGCTTAGTCGGACAGGGGGCCCCAGATACGCAGTATTTT. This translates into CASSLVGQGAPDTQYF.

The V gene is TRBV2, the J gene TRBJ2-7; D is possibly TRBD2 (6 bases). V was shortened by 5 bases and J by 2 bases, with 13 bases between the two germline ends. CDR3 length: 14 amino acids. Germline V gene data show CDR1 as SNHLY and CDR2 as FYNNEI. CDR3 nucleotide sequence: TGTGCCAGCAGTCAGGGCGGGACGCCCTACGAGCAGTACTTC. It specifies CASSQGGTPYEQYF.

This CDR3 is CASSYSPSGAVLRTQPQHF. CDR3 sequence (DNA): TGTGCCAGCAGTTACTCCCCCAGTGGGGCAGTATTAAGGACCCAGCCCCAGCATTTT. The chain is built from TRBV6-2 or TRBV6-3 and TRBJ1-5, with a tentative D call TRBD1 (5 bases). CDR1 is MNHEY and CDR2 is SVGEGT in the germline V gene. The CDR3 has 19 amino acids. With 0 bases removed from V and 7 bases from J, the gap between germline ends came to 25 bases.

Concerning this clone: One end of the junction fails to match germline, which may point to a read error. The chain combines TRBV7-8 with TRBJ1-3, with D possibly matching TRBD1 (5 bases). The CDR3 has 15 amino acids. Germline CDR1 reads SGHVS; CDR2 reads FQNEAQ. Here the CDR3 DNA reads TGTGCCAGCAGCTCAACAAGGGGCGCTGGGAACACCATATATTTT. This encodes CASSSTRGAGNTIYF.